One sample yielded the 30 T cell receptor beta chains listed below, sequenced in a study of T cell repertoires in cytomegalovirus infection (dated by TCRdb to the late 2010s). The instrument was an Illumina HiSeq 1500. TCRdb passed the public sequencing reads through fastp at Q25 and MiXCR, retaining productive beta sequences. Identical CDR3 proteins give one entry, which carries the most common genes and DNA. Here the sample has approximately 500,000 distinct CDR3 sequences; around a quarter occur a single time. The ten largest clones capture under 15% of the sample. The specimen sequenced was PBMCs. Every receptor here comes from a human donor in good health (CMV status not recorded). Some clones in this sample may be carry-over from other donors' samples.

This clonotype came up a few times. V and J are TRBV24-1 and TRBJ1-6; D ambiguous. The CDR3 is made up of 14 amino acids. With 5 bases removed from V and 9 bases from J, the gap between germline ends came to 13 bases. CDR1 is KGHDR, CDR2 SFDVKD, per germline. The CDR3 bases are TGTGCCACCAGTGTCGGTCAGACCGGTTCACCCCTCCACTTT. The encoded protein is CATSVGQTGSPLHF.

This clonotype was recorded at least ten times. This chain joins TRBV7-3 and TRBJ2-3; 10 bases match TRBD2. This CDR3 comprises 15 residues. Germline values: CDR1 SGHTA, CDR2 FQGTGA. J was trimmed by 3 bases and V by 5 bases; bases with no gene match: 5. The DNA for the CDR3 is TGTGCCAGCAGCGGGGGGACTAGCGCTACAGATACGCAGTATTTT. The encoded protein is CASSGGTSATDTQYF.

The CDR3 sequence: CASSGTLGPRFEQFF. The CDR3 coding sequence is TGTGCCAGCAGTGGGACCCTAGGACCTCGGTTCGAGCAGTTCTTC. The J gene is TRBJ2-1, the V gene TRBV6-5; the D call may be TRBD1 or TRBD2 (5 bases each). Looked up from germline, CDR1 is MNHEY and CDR2 is SVGAGI. The CDR3 has 15 residues. The germline V and J ends were trimmed by 5 bases and 10 bases, with 21 bases remaining between them.

This clonotype came up a few times. The chain joins TRBV28 to TRBJ2-1, with 7 bases identical to TRBD2. Germline-derived CDR1 and CDR2 are MDHEN and SYDVKM. Losses at the gene ends were 3 bases for V and 9 bases for J; bases not matched to a gene: 11. This CDR3 region has 15 residues. Here the CDR3 DNA reads TGTGCCAGCAGTTTTGGCGGGAGAGGGGAGAGTGAGCAGTTCTTC. Its protein product is CASSFGGRGESEQFF.

This rearrangement joins TRBV30 to TRBJ2-6; 8 bases are a match to TRBD1. V lost 3 bases and J lost 11; bases outside the gene matches: 6. Germline CDR1 GTSNPN, CDR2 SVGIG (reference sequence). The CDR3 totals 13 residues. CDR3 residues: CAWSAGQGHVLTF. Here the CDR3 DNA reads TGTGCCTGGAGCGCTGGACAGGGCCACGTCCTGACTTTC.

The genes are TRBV7-6 and TRBJ1-1; D call uncertain. The CDR3 extends over 13 amino acids. V was clipped by 3 bases and J by 3 bases, with 8 bases between them. CDR1 and CDR2 (germline): SGHVS, FNYEAQ. The CDR3 nucleotides are TGTGCCAGCAGCTTTTTCAGCGACACTGAAGCTTTCTTT. The encoded protein is CASSFFSDTEAFF.

V is TRBV11-2 and J is TRBJ2-1; D not resolved. This CDR3 has 13 amino acids. The V end was cut by 5 bases, the J end by 2 bases, with 7 bases between. CDR1 is SGHAT and CDR2 is FQNNGV in the germline V gene. The CDR3 loop reads CASSLAAYNEQFF. The CDR3 DNA is TGTGCCAGCAGCCTCGCGGCCTACAATGAGCAGTTCTTC. Looking up the rest from reference TRBV11-2 and TRBJ2-1 gives the full variable domain: EAGVAQSPRYKIIEKRQSVAFWCNPISGHATLYWYQQILGQGPKLLIQFQNNGVVDDSQLPKDRFSAERLKGVDSTLKIQPAKLEDSAVYLCASSLAAYNEQFFGPGTRLTVL.

The V call is TRBV20-1, the J call TRBJ2-1, with TRBD2 matching 8 bases. This CDR3 comprises 15 residues. Losses at the gene ends were 5 bases for V and 7 bases for J; bases not matched to a gene: 13. Germline V lookup: CDR1 DFQATT, CDR2 SNEGSKA (reference sequence). The CDR3 here is CSAPDPSGSGNEQFF. The CDR3 DNA reads TGCAGTGCTCCCGACCCGAGCGGGAGCGGAAATGAGCAGTTCTTC.

The chain employs TRBV6-5 and TRBJ1-1, with D unresolved. Trimming left V 5 bases short and J 3 bases short, with 10 bases between. Germline V gene sequence: CDR1 MNHEY, CDR2 SVGAGI. The CDR3 spans 13 residues. CDR3 bases: TGTGCCAGCAGTAAGTTTGGCGACACTGAAGCTTTCTTT. This codes for CASSKFGDTEAFF.

J is TRBJ2-7 and V is TRBV20-1; TRBD1 matches 8 bases. CDR3 size: 15 residues. Germline loops: CDR1 DFQATT, CDR2 SNEGSKA (reference sequence). Trimming cost V 5 bases and J 0 bases; bases outside gene matches: 9. The CDR3 is CSAEAPDRGSYEQYF. CDR3 DNA: TGCAGTGCTGAAGCTCCCGACAGGGGCTCCTACGAGCAGTACTTC.

The chain uses TRBV19 and TRBJ2-1; 11 bases are a match to TRBD2. The germline gives CDR1 LNHDA, CDR2 SQIVND (reference sequence). CDR3 length: 15 amino acids. V shed 6 bases and J 6 bases; nucleotides not matched to a gene: 7. The DNA of the CDR3 is TGTGCCAGTAGCCATCTAGCGGGAGGCTCCAATGAGCAGTTCTTC. Its translation: CASSHLAGGSNEQFF.

This clonotype was counted between two and nine times. The chain employs TRBV11-3 and TRBJ2-1, with D unclear. The CDR3 contains 13 residues. V was pared by 0 bases and J by 9 bases, with 9 bases between. The V gene's germline CDR1 is SGHNT and CDR2 YENEEA. The CDR3 here is CASSLDFAGEQFF. In DNA form, the CDR3 reads TGTGCCAGCAGCTTAGATTTCGCTGGTGAGCAGTTCTTC.

The genes are TRBV19 and TRBJ1-3, with a weak D call TRBD1 (5 bases). The CDR3 is 18 amino acids. CDR1 and CDR2 (germline): LNHDA, SQIVND (reference sequence). The germline V and J ends were trimmed by 7 bases and 0 bases, with 22 bases remaining between them. CDR3 sequence reads: CASTQRGAAFSSGNTIYF. The CDR3 nucleotides are TGTGCCAGTACCCAACGAGGGGCGGCTTTCAGCTCTGGAAACACCATATATTTT.

This clonotype was recorded a few times. The chain recombines TRBV5-1 with TRBJ2-4; D gene unclear. V lost 3 bases, J lost 1 base, and 8 bases lay in between. The germline V gene encodes CDR1 SGHRS and CDR2 YFSETQ. There are 14 residues in the CDR3. The DNA of the CDR3 is TGCGCCAGCAGCTATGATCCGGCCAAAAACATTCAGTACTTC. Residues: CASSYDPAKNIQYF.

V usage is TRBV4-3 and J usage is TRBJ1-4, with 10 bases fitting TRBD1. Germline values: CDR1 LGHNA, CDR2 YSLEER. With V trimmed by 6 bases and J by 6 bases, 10 bases remained unmatched. The CDR3 is 16 amino acids. This CDR3 is CASSQATGTGDEKLFF. The CDR3, as DNA: TGCGCCAGCAGTCAGGCAACCGGGACAGGGGATGAAAAACTGTTTTTT.

The rearrangement joins TRBV11-2 to TRBJ2-1; the D is unclear. The CDR3 extends over 14 amino acids. The germline V gene encodes CDR1 SGHAT and CDR2 FQNNGV. V was cut by 1 base and J by 7 bases, with 11 bases left in between. CDR3 in amino acids: CASSLGSSSNEQFF. The DNA of the CDR3 is TGTGCCAGCAGCTTAGGTAGTAGCAGTAATGAGCAGTTCTTC.

This clonotype was detected many times. The chain is built from TRBV7-3 and TRBJ2-2; no clear D. This CDR3 spans 12 amino acids. Trimming took off 6 bases at V and 0 bases at J, with 2 bases between the two ends. Germline V gives CDR1 SGHTA, CDR2 FQGTGA. As DNA, the CDR3 is TGTGCCAGCAGGACGAACACCGGGGAGCTGTTTTTT. Amino acid sequence: CASRTNTGELFF.

V usage is TRBV5-4 and J usage is TRBJ2-1; 7 positions agree with TRBD2. The germline V gene has CDR1 SGHNT and CDR2 YYREEE (reference sequence). V gave up 3 bases and J gave up 10 bases; unmatched junction bases: 4. The CDR3 extends over 12 amino acids. The chain's CDR3 is CASSSTAGEQFF. In DNA, the CDR3 is TGTGCCAGCAGCTCTACAGCGGGGGAGCAGTTCTTC.

The chain is built from TRBV5-1 and TRBJ1-4; D perhaps matches TRBD1 (6 bases). Germline V gene sequence: CDR1 SGHRS, CDR2 YFSETQ. The CDR3 length is 17 residues. Trimming removed 0 bases at V and 3 bases at J, with 15 bases between. CDR3 region: CASSLAGRGVANEKLFF. The CDR3 bases are TGCGCCAGCAGCTTGGCCGGCAGGGGTGTAGCTAATGAAAAACTGTTTTTT.

The gene calls are TRBV6-8 and TRBJ2-1, with 8 bases fitting TRBD1. The germline gives CDR1 MNHGY, CDR2 SAAAGT. V lost 5 bases, J lost 7 bases, and 10 bases stayed unmatched. The CDR3 contains 15 residues. CDR3 amino acids: CASSPAGGLVNEQFF. CDR3 coding DNA: TGTGCCAGCAGTCCCGCAGGGGGCTTAGTTAATGAGCAGTTCTTC.

This clonotype was seen once. The CDR3 bases are TGTGCCAGCATTGGGGGGGCGGGAGGGCGAGGTGAGCAGTTCTTC. It translates to CASIGGAGGRGEQFF. The rearrangement links TRBV12-3 or TRBV12-4 to TRBJ2-1; 9 nucleotides agree with TRBD2. The CDR3 has 15 amino acids. Losses at the gene ends were 7 bases for V and 9 bases for J; bases not matched to a gene: 13.

The gene calls are TRBV2 and TRBJ1-4; D perhaps matches TRBD1 (6 bases). Trimming removed 6 bases from V and 4 bases from J, with 12 bases in between. The CDR3 is 14 residues long. The germline CDR1 and CDR2 sequences are SNHLY and FYNNEI. In DNA, the CDR3 is TGTGCCAGCAGACTGGACAGCCATAATGAAAAACTGTTTTTT. Protein product: CASRLDSHNEKLFF.

In this sample, this clonotype turned up a few times. The rearrangement uses TRBV2 and TRBJ1-1; 9 bases line up with TRBD1. Trimming took 2 bases from V and 8 from J; bases not matched to a gene: 6. Germline lookup yields CDR1 SNHLY and CDR2 FYNNEI. The CDR3 has 14 residues. CDR3 nucleotides: TGTGCCAGCAGTGAACCTGGACAGGGGTGGGAAGCTTTCTTT. This sequence encodes CASSEPGQGWEAFF.

A few counts support this clonotype. The chain couples TRBV11-3 to TRBJ2-3; the D gene is possibly TRBD1 (6 bases). Germline CDR1 and CDR2: SGHNT and YENEEA. The CDR3 totals 18 residues. V was pared by 5 bases and J by 2 bases, with 23 bases between. CDR3 region: CASSHRAFGDQITDTQYF. The CDR3 DNA follows: TGTGCCAGCAGCCACAGGGCCTTCGGGGACCAAATCACAGATACGCAGTATTTT.

This clonotype occurred a few times. The chain carries TRBV6-1 and TRBJ1-5; D remains unclear. Germline V CDR1 and CDR2: MNHNS, SASEGT. CDR3 length: 15 residues. Trimming left V 10 bases short and J 3 bases short, with 19 bases between. The CDR3 sequence: CAIQKQAGNNQPQHF. DNA for the CDR3: TGTGCCATCCAAAAGCAGGCGGGTAACAATCAGCCCCAGCATTTT.

In DNA form, the CDR3 reads TGCGCCAGCAGCCAAGACGGGAAGTTGGATACGCAGTATTTT. It is translated as CASSQDGKLDTQYF. V and J are TRBV4-3 and TRBJ2-3; maybe TRBD2 (5 bases). Germline CDR1 is LGHNA and CDR2 is YSLEER. V was cut by 0 bases and J by 6 bases, with 10 bases left in between. The CDR3 covers 14 residues.

This clonotype was seen just once. The rearrangement links TRBV30 to TRBJ1-1; D call uncertain. V was trimmed by 0 bases and J by 1 base, leaving 9 bases between them. The CDR3 runs 14 residues. The germline gives CDR1 GTSNPN, CDR2 SVGIG (reference sequence). CDR3 in DNA: TGTGCCTGGAGTGTTGAGGGTTGGAACACTGAAGCTTTCTTT. This gives the protein CAWSVEGWNTEAFF.

The V and J genes are TRBV30 and TRBJ1-1, with D unresolved. Deletions cut 4 bases from V and 8 bases from J, with 11 bases between. Germline V gene sequence: CDR1 GTSNPN, CDR2 SVGIG (reference sequence). This CDR3 contains 11 residues. This CDR3 is CAWISGREAFF. CDR3 DNA: TGTGCCTGGATCTCAGGTCGAGAAGCTTTCTTT.

In its sample, this clonotype was seen many times. V is TRBV7-2 and J is TRBJ1-1, with a tentative D call TRBD1 (5 bases). Trimming took 0 bases from V and 3 from J, leaving 11 bases between them. CDR3 length: 15 residues. The germline CDR1 and CDR2 sequences are SGHTA and FQGNSA. The CDR3 loop is CASSLAGGLDTEAFF. CDR3 sequence (DNA): TGTGCCAGCAGCTTAGCGGGGGGTCTGGACACTGAAGCTTTCTTT.

This clonotype has a count of ten or more. The chain is built from TRBV7-6 and TRBJ1-1; D might be TRBD1 (6 bases). V lost 7 bases, J lost 0 bases, and 21 bases lay in between. Per germline, CDR1 SGHVS and CDR2 FNYEAQ. CDR3 length: 17 residues. Written as DNA, the CDR3 is TGTGCCAGCAACCCCTCGGACAGTGCGCCTTTGAACACTGAAGCTTTCTTT. This translates into CASNPSDSAPLNTEAFF.